This is a list of T cell receptor beta chains from one sample in a study of Tregs in tolerant kidney transplant recipients. TCRdb's copy holds only in-frame clones and misses some; the assay was immunoSEQ multiplex PCR. In the table there are about 90,000 clones, 90% to 95% of which are singletons. This material consisted of CD4+ T cells from blood (PBMCs), taken 12 months after the transplant. Receptors were obtained from a human patient who received a combined kidney and bone marrow transplant. Certain T cells may be donor cells from the graft. CDR3s include the opening cysteine and the closing phenylalanine or tryptophan. A D gene is named only where the DNA matches it firmly. The size entry is marked missing in some rows and otherwise reads once, few, many or a size class.

D,size,V,J,length,DNA,CDR3
TRBD1,-,TRBV2,TRBJ2-1,17,TGTGCCAGCAGTGAAAGGCGGACCGGGACAGGGGGCTCTGAGCAGTTCTTC,CASSERRTGTGGSEQFF
TRBD1,-,TRBV30,TRBJ2-5,14,TGTGCCTGGAGTAGGACAGGGGGCTTGGAGACCCAGTACTTC,CAWSRTGGLETQYF
-,-,TRBV7-9,TRBJ1-1,17,TGTGCCAGCAGCTCGACGGCGGGGGGTCGGGGAACCACTGAAGCTTTCTTT,CASSSTAGGRGTTEAFF
-,-,TRBV29-1,TRBJ2-3,12,TGCAGCGGAGGGCCACCCACAGATACGCAGTATTTT,CSGGPPTDTQYF
TRBD2,once,TRBV7-2,TRBJ2-1,15,TGTGCCAGCAGCTTACAAGCGGGGTCCCACAATGAGCAGTTCTTC,CASSLQAGSHNEQFF
TRBD2,-,TRBV7-2,TRBJ2-1,12,TGTGCCAGCACTAGCGGGTACAATGAGCAGTTCTTC,CASTSGYNEQFF
TRBD1,-,TRBV7-9,TRBJ1-2,14,TGTGCCAGCAGCCTCCGGACAGGGGGCTATGGCTACACCTTC,CASSLRTGGYGYTF
TRBD2,-,TRBV5-6,TRBJ2-4,18,TGTGCCAGCAGCTTGGCTAGCGGGGGACCTCTAGCCAAAAACATTCAGTACTTC,CASSLASGGPLAKNIQYF
TRBD1,-,TRBV7-9,TRBJ1-2,13,TGTGCCAGCAGCCGGGACAGCAACTATGGCTACACCTTC,CASSRDSNYGYTF
TRBD2,-,TRBV7-2,TRBJ2-2,16,TGTGCCAGCAGCTTAGGGGCAGCGGGGGAAGGCGGGGAGCTGTTTTTT,CASSLGAAGEGGELFF
-,-,TRBV6-1,TRBJ1-5,17,TGTGCCAGCAGTGACCTTGCAGGCCCCGGCGGCAATCAGCCCCAGCATTTT,CASSDLAGPGGNQPQHF
-,once,TRBV5-6,TRBJ2-4,13,TGTGCCAGCAGCTTGGTCAGGGGCCAAATTCAGTACTTC,CASSLVRGQIQYF
TRBD1,-,TRBV28,TRBJ1-6,16,TGTGCCAGCAGGCCGCTTGGACAGGGCTATAATTCACCCCTCCACTTT,CASRPLGQGYNSPLHF
TRBD1,-,TRBV27,TRBJ2-3,15,TGTGCCAGCAGTTTTTCAGGGGGCCGGACAGATACGCAGTATTTT,CASSFSGGRTDTQYF
-,-,TRBV6-4,TRBJ1-3,14,TGTGCCAGCAGTCCCGGAGCCGGAGCAAACACCATATATTTT,CASSPGAGANTIYF
TRBD2,-,TRBV10-3,TRBJ2-5,15,TGTGCCATCAGTACTAGCGGGAGGGCGGGAGAGACCCAGTACTTC,CAISTSGRAGETQYF
-,-,TRBV18,TRBJ2-1,14,TGTGCCAGCTCACCATCCGGACAATACAATGAGCAGTTCTTC,CASSPSGQYNEQFF
-,once,TRBV5-4,TRBJ2-1,14,TGTGCCAGCAGCCCGTCTAGCAGTTACAATGAGCAGTTCTTC,CASSPSSSYNEQFF
TRBD2,-,TRBV5-4,TRBJ2-1,19,TGTGCCAGCGCCACCAGGACTAGCGGGAGTAAGGGCTCCTACAATGAGCAGTTCTTC,CASATRTSGSKGSYNEQFF
-,-,TRBV6-1,TRBJ2-5,13,TGTGCCAGTGGTCCGGCAGACAAGAGAACCCAGTACTTC,CASGPADKRTQYF
TRBD1,-,TRBV4-3,TRBJ2-7,14,TGCGCCAGCAGCCAAGAACAGGGGCGCCACGAGCAGTACTTC,CASSQEQGRHEQYF
-,-,TRBV4-3,TRBJ1-5,15,TGCGCCAGCAGCCAAGATTTTTTAAGCGGCCAGCCCCAGCATTTT,CASSQDFLSGQPQHF
TRBD1,-,TRBV5-1,TRBJ1-3,15,TGCGCCAGCAGCTTGAGAGGGGGCAACCGAAACACCATATATTTT,CASSLRGGNRNTIYF
-,-,TRBV7-6,TRBJ1-1,16,TGTGCCAGCAGCTTTGGACAGACACCCCAGTACGGTGAAGCTTTCTTT,CASSFGQTPQYGEAFF
TRBD2,once,TRBV19,TRBJ2-7,13,TGTGCCAGTAGTATGACTAGCGAGTACGAGCAGTACTTC,CASSMTSEYEQYF
TRBD2,-,TRBV4-3,TRBJ2-4,16,TGCGCCAGCAGCCAAGGGATTGCGGGGGTGGGGGGGAGGTCGTACTTC,CASSQGIAGVGGRSYF
-,-,TRBV11-1,TRBJ2-1,14,TGTGCCAGCAGCTTAGGGGACACGGGGTTGGAGCAGTTCTTC,CASSLGDTGLEQFF
-,few,TRBV10-3,TRBJ2-3,15,TGTGCCATCAGTGCCCTAGGGACTAGCACAGATACGCAGTATTTT,CAISALGTSTDTQYF
-,once,TRBV10-3,TRBJ1-1,14,TGTGCCATCAGTGAAGGAGGGGCAGAAACTGAAGCTTTCTTT,CAISEGGAETEAFF
TRBD2,-,TRBV9,TRBJ2-2,17,TGTGCCAGTTCGGGAACCGGGACTAGCGGTGACACCGGGGAGCTGTTTTTT,CASSGTGTSGDTGELFF
-,-,TRBV7-8,TRBJ2-7,15,TGTGCCAGCAGCCAAGAGGACTACCCCACCTACGAGCAGTACTTC,CASSQEDYPTYEQYF
-,-,TRBV18,TRBJ1-5,14,TGTGCCAGCTCCCCGCCGGGGAGCAATCAGCCCCAGCATTTT,CASSPPGSNQPQHF
-,-,TRBV5-6,TRBJ1-2,14,TGTGCCAGCAACTTGGCCCCGGGGTCTTACGGCTACACCTTC,CASNLAPGSYGYTF
-,-,TRBV4-3,TRBJ1-2,15,TGCGCCAGCAGCCAAGATCGGGGATTGGGCTATGGCTACACCTTC,CASSQDRGLGYGYTF
-,-,TRBV28,TRBJ1-6,14,TGTGCCAGCATTGAGGGGGCCTATAATTCACCCCTCCACTTT,CASIEGAYNSPLHF
-,-,TRBV29-1,TRBJ2-2,14,TGCAGCGTAGCTCGGGGGAGAGACTCCGGGGAGCTGTTTTTT,CSVARGRDSGELFF
-,-,TRBV27,TRBJ1-2,13,TGTGCCAGCAGGAGCGGCGGGTACTATGGCTACACCTTC,CASRSGGYYGYTF
TRBD1,-,TRBV4-1,TRBJ1-4,17,TGCGCCAGCAGCCAAGGATGGGCGACAGGGAGATATGAAAAACTGTTTTTT,CASSQGWATGRYEKLFF
TRBD2,-,TRBV11-2,TRBJ2-1,13,TGTGCCAGCAGCCAGAATAGCGGGGCTGAGCAGTTCTTC,CASSQNSGAEQFF
TRBD1,-,TRBV7-8,TRBJ1-6,13,TGTGCCAGCAGCTTAGGACAGGGACCCCCCCTCCACTTT,CASSLGQGPPLHF
TRBD2,-,TRBV5-1,TRBJ2-4,13,TGCGCCAGCAGCTTAGCGGGGGAAAACATTCAGTACTTC,CASSLAGENIQYF
-,-,TRBV28,TRBJ1-1,12,TGTGCCAGCAGTTTAAGGGGGACTGAAGCTTTCTTT,CASSLRGTEAFF
TRBD2,-,TRBV18,TRBJ2-3,15,TGTGCCAGCTCACCCACTAGCGGGGTCACAGATACGCAGTATTTT,CASSPTSGVTDTQYF
-,few,TRBV7-3,TRBJ2-7,14,TGTGCCAGCAGCTTAAGCGGGGCCCACCACGAGCAGTACTTC,CASSLSGAHHEQYF
-,once,TRBV29-1,TRBJ1-3,13,TGCAGCGTTGTCAGGTCCTCTGGAAACACCATATATTTT,CSVVRSSGNTIYF
-,-,TRBV14,TRBJ2-1,16,TGTGCCAGCAGCCTTTTGGGACTGTACTCCTACAATGAGCAGTTCTTC,CASSLLGLYSYNEQFF
-,-,TRBV18,TRBJ1-1,14,TGTGCCAGCTCACTTTGGGGACAGAACACTGAAGCTTTCTTT,CASSLWGQNTEAFF
TRBD1,few,TRBV5-1,TRBJ1-2,15,TGCGCCAGCAGCCCGAGACAGGGCCGCCACTATGGCTACACCTTC,CASSPRQGRHYGYTF